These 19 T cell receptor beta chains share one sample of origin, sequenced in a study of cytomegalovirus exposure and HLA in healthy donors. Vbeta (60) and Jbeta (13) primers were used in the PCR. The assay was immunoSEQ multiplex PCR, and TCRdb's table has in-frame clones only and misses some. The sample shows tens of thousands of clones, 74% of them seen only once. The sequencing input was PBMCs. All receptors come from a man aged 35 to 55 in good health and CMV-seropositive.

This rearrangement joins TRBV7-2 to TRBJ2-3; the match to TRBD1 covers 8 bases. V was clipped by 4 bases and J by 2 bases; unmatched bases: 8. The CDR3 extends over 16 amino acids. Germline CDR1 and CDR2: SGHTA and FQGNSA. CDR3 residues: CASSSRQGHPTDTQYF. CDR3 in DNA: TGTGCCAGCAGCTCCCGACAGGGGCACCCCACAGATACGCAGTATTTT. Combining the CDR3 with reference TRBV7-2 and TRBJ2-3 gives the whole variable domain GAGVSQSPSNKVTEKGKDVELRCDPISGHTALYWYRQSLGQGLEFLIYFQGNSAPDKSGLPSDRFSAERTGGSVSTLTIQRTQQEDSAVYLCASSSRQGHPTDTQYFGPGTRLTVL.

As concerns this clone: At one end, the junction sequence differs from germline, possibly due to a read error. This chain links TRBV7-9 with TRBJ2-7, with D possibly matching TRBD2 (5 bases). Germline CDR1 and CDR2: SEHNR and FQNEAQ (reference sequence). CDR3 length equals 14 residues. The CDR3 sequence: CSSSLDPGSYEQYF. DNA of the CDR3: TGTTCCAGCAGCTTAGATCCGGGGTCCTACGAGCAGTACTTC.

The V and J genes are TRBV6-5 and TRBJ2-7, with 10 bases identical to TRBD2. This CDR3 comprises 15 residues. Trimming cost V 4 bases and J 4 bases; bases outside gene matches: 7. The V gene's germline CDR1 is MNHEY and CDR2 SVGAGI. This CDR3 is CASSFSGTSAYEQYF. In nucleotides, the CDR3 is TGTGCCAGCAGTTTCTCCGGGACTAGCGCTTACGAGCAGTACTTC.

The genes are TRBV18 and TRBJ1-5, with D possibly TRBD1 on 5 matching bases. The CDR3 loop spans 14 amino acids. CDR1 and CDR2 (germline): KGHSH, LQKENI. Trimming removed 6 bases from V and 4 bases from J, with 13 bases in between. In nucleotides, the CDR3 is TGTGCCAGCTCCGTGGGGGGGATAAATCAGCCCCAGCATTTT. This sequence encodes CASSVGGINQPQHF.

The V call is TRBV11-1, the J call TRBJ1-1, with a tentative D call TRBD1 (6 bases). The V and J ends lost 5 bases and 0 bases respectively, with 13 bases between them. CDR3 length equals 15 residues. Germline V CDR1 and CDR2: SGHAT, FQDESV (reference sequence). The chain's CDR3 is CASSPWTDMNTEAFF. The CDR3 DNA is TGTGCCAGCAGCCCATGGACAGACATGAACACTGAAGCTTTCTTT.

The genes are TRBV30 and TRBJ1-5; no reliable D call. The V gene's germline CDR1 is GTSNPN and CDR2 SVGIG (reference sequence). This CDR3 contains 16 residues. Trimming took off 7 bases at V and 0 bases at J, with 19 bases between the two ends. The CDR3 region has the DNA TGTGCCTATAATCCGGGAACAGCTTATAGCAATCAGCCCCAGCATTTT. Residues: CAYNPGTAYSNQPQHF.

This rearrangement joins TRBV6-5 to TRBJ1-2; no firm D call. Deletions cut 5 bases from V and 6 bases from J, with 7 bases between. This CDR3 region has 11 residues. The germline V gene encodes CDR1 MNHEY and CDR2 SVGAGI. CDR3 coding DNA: TGTGCCAGCAGTAGTCAGGATGGCTACACCTTC. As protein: CASSSQDGYTF.

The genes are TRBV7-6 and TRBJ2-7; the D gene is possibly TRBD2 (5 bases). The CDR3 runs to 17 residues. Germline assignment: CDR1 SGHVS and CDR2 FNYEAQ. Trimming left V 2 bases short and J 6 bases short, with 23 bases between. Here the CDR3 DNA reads TGTGCCAGCAGCTTACCCACGGCCCAGGCCGGGGTGGCCGAGCAGTACTTC. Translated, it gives CASSLPTAQAGVAEQYF. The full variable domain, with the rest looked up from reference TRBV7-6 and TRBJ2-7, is GAGVSQSPRYKVTKRGQDVALRCDPISGHVSLYWYRQALGQGPEFLTYFNYEAQQDKSGLPNDRFSAERPEGSISTLTIQRTEQRDSAMYRCASSLPTAQAGVAEQYFGPGTRLTVT.

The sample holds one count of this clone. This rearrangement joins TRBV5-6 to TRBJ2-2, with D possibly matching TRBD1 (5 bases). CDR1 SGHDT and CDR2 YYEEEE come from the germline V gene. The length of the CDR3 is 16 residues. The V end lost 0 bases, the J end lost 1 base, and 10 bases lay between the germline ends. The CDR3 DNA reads TGTGCCAGCAGCTTGGTGGCAGGACAGAACACCGGGGAGCTGTTTTTT. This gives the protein CASSLVAGQNTGELFF.

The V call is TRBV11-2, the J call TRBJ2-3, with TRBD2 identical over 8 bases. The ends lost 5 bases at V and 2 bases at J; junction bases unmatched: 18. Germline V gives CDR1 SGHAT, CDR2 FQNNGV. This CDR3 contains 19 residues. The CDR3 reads CASSPRGSRLAGNTDTQYF. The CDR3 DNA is TGTGCCAGCAGCCCCCGTGGCTCCAGGCTAGCGGGTAACACAGATACGCAGTATTTT.

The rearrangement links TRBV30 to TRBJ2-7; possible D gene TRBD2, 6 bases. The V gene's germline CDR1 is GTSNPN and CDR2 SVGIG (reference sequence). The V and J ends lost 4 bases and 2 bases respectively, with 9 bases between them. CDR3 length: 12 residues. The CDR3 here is CAWMGLAYEQYF. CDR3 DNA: TGTGCCTGGATGGGACTTGCCTACGAGCAGTACTTC. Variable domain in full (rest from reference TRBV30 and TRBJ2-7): SQTIHQWPATLVQPVGSPLSLECTVEGTSNPNLYWYRQAAGRGLQLLFYSVGIGQISSEVPQNLSASRPQDRQFILSSKKLLLSDSGFYLCAWMGLAYEQYFGPGTRLTVT.

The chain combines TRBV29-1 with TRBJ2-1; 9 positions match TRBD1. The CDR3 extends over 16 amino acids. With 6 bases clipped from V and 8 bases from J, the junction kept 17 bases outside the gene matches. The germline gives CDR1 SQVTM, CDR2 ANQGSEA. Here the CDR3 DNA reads TGCAGCGTCGATGAACCGGGACAGGGTGATAGCGATGAGCAGTTCTTC. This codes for CSVDEPGQGDSDEQFF.

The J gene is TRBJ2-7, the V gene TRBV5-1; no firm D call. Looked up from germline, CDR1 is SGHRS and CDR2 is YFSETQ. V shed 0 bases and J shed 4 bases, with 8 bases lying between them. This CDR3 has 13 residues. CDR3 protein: CASSLVGDYEQYF. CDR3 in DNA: TGCGCCAGCAGCTTGGTTGGAGATTACGAGCAGTACTTC.

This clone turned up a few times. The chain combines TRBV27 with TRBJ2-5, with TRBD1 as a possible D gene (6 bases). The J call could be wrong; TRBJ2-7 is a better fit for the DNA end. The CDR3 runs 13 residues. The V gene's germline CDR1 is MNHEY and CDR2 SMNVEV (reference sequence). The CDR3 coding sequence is TGTGCCAGCAGTTCATACAGGGAACGCGAGCAGTACTTC. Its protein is CASSSYREREQYF.

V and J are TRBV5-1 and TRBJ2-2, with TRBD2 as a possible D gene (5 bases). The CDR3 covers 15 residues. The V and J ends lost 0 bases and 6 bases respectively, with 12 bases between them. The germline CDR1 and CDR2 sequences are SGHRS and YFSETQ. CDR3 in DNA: TGCGCCAGCAGCTTGGAGCTCCCCGGGGCCGGGGAGCTGTTTTTT. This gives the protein CASSLELPGAGELFF.

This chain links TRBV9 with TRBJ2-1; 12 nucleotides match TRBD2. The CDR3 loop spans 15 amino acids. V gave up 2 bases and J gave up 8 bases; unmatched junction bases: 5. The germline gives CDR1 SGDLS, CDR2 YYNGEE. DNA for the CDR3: TGTGCCAGCAGCGTTACGACTAGCGGGGGTGATGAGCAGTTCTTC. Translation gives CASSVTTSGGDEQFF.

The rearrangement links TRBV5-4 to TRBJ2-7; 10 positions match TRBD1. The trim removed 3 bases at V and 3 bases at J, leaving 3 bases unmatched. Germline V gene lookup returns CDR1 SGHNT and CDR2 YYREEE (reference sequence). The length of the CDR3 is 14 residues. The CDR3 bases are TGTGCCAGCAGCTCGGGACAGGGGATCTACGAGCAGTACTTC. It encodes CASSSGQGIYEQYF.

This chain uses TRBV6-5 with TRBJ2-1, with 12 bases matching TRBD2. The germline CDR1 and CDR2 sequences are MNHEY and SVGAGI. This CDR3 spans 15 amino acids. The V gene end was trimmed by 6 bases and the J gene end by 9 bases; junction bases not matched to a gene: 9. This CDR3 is CASRPVRLAGAEQFF. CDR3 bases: TGTGCCAGCAGACCCGTCAGACTAGCGGGGGCTGAGCAGTTCTTC.

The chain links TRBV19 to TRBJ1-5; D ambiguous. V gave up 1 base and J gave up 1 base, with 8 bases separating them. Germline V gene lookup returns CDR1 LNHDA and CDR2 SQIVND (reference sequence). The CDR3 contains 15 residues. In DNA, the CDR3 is TGTGCCAGTAGTATAGTCCTCCCGAGCAATCAGCCCCAGCATTTT. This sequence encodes CASSIVLPSNQPQHF.